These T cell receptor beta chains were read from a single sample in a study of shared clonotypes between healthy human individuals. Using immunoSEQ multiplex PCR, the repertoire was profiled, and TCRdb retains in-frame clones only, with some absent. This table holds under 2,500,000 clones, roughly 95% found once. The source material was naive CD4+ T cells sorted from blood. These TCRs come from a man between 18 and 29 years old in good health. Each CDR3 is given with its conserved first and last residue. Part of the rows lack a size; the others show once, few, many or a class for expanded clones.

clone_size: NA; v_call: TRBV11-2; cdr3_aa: CASRISGSGEQYF
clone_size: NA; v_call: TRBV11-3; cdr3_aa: CASSFHLAGDTGELFF
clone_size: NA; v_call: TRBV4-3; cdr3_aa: CASSQEAGVTGELFF
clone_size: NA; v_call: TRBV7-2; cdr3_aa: CASSLGLAGGPTGELFF
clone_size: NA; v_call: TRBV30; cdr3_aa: CAWSVAVEVLF
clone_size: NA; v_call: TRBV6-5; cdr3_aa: CASSSTQGAEAFF
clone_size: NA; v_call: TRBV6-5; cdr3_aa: CASSYSQQAQPQHF
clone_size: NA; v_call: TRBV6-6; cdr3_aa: CASSYSPRNTEAFF
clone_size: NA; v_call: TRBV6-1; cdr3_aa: CASRSSSYNSPLHF
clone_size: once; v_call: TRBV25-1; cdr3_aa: CASSWTSGRGTDTQYF
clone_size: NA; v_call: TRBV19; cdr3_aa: CATWTGFSGNTIYF
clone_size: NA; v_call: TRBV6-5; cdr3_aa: CASSSRVNTGELFF
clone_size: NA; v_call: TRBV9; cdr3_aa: CASSPHMGNEQFF
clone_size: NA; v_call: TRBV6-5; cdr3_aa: CASSYDSSSGNTIYF
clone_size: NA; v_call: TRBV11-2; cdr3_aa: CASSLRNHEQYF
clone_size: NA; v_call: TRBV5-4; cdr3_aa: CASSLVEQGARGYTF
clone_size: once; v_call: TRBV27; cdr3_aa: CASSLTAGTSRYYEQYF
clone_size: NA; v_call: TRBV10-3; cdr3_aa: CAISESGGGQGVTYEQYF
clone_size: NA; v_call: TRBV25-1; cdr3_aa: CASSESGDRGPYRETQYF
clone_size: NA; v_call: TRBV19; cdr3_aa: CASSSLGTGDSPLHF
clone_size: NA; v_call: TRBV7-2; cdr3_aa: CASSLGRWGTEQYF
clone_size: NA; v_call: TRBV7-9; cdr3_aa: CASSSAGTGIPGYTF
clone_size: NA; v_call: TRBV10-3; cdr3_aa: CAISESPIGTSGAYEQYF
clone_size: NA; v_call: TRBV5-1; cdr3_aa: CASSFFGSQTDTQYF
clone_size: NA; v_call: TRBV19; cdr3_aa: CASRTGGSETQYF
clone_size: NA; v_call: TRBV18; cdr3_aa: CASSPGQTNVLTF
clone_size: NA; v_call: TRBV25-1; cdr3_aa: CASSRFEEAFF
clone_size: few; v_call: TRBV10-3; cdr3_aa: CAISESGTGTYGYTF
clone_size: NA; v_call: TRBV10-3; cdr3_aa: CAISESGRGQPQHF
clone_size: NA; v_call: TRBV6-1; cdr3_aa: CASSEGVKHQETQYF
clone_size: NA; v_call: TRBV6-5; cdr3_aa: CASSSGSLGYNEQFF
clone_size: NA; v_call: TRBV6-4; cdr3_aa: CASSDCSVNQKPRYEQYF
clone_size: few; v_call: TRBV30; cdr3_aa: CAWSFRVSNQPQHF
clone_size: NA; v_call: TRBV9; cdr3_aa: CASSQLGAGANVLTF
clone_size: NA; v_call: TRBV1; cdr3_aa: CTSSQDLGWAQPQHF
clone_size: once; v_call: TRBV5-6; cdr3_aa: CASSPGLVFYEQYF
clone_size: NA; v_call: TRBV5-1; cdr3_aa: CASSDRDRGLEQYF
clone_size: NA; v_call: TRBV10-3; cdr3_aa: CAISESGRNNEQFF
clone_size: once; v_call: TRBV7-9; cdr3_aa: CASSSHRTGWNEQFF
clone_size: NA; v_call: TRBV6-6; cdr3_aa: CATQSTSGSYEQYF
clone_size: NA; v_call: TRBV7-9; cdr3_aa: CASSPEAETQYF
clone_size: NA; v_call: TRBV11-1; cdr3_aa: CASSFKRDSHQHF
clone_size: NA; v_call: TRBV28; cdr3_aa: CASSWSGTMRKNIQYF
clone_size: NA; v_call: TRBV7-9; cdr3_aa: CASSLTGLAKNIQYF
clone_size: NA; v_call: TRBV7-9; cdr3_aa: CASSPWGGEGNEQFF
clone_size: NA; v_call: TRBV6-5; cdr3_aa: CASSPHGLVTYEQYF
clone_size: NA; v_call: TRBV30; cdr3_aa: CAWSWTSGGAKETQYF
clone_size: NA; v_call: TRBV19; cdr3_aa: CASSIGGTGGNQPQHF
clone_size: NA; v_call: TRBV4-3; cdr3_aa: CASSQRDSKNIQYF
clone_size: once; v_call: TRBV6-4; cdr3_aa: CASSAGRGEAFF
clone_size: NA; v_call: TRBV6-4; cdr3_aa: CASSDMGTREYEQYF
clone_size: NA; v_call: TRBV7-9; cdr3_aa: CASSFVLGLQDEQFF
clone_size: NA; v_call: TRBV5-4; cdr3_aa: CASSFDRAAGGPDTQYF
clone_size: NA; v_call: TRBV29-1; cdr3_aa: CSGHRGPTEAFF
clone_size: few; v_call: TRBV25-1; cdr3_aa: CASSGYQETQYF
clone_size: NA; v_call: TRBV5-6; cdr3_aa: CASSLVGSSYNEQFF
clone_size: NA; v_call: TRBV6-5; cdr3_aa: CASSRRSSYEQYF
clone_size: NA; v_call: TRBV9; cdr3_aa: CASSTLFHVVSDTQYF